This is a list of T cell receptor beta chains from one sample in a study of cytomegalovirus exposure and HLA in healthy donors. Data came from immunoSEQ multiplex PCR; TCRdb stores just in-frame clones and leaves some out. Here the sample spans some 200,000 clones, more than 75% being singletons. The sample taken for sequencing was PBMCs. The receptors stem from a woman aged 18-29 years in good health and CMV-seronegative. Both conserved end residues are part of each CDR3. A D gene is named only where the DNA matches it firmly. The size of a clone is reported for some rows only, either as once, few or many, or as a class for expanded clones.

len,v_gene,d_gene,abundance,j_gene,CDR3nt,CDR3aa
15,TRBV6-1,TRBD2,few,TRBJ2-3,TGTGCCAGCAGTGAACTAGCGGGAGCAAAAGATACGCAGTATTTT,CASSELAGAKDTQYF
15,TRBV30,TRBD1,NA,TRBJ1-1,TGTGCCTGGAGTACAGGGGTGGGGCTGAACACTGAAGCTTTCTTT,CAWSTGVGLNTEAFF
14,TRBV28,NA,NA,TRBJ2-7,TGTGCCAGCAGTCTGAGTGGGGCTCAGAACGAGCAGTACTTC,CASSLSGAQNEQYF
19,TRBV7-9,TRBD2,few,TRBJ2-7,TGTGCCAGCAGCACCCGCCCACTTGGACTAGCGGGAATCTCCTACGAGCAGTACTTC,CASSTRPLGLAGISYEQYF
17,TRBV25-1,TRBD2,NA,TRBJ2-5,TGTGCCAGCAGTGAATTTCCCATCCTAGCGGGAGTGGAGACCCAGTACTTC,CASSEFPILAGVETQYF
15,TRBV7-8,TRBD2,NA,TRBJ2-1,TGTGCCAGCACCCTAGGGGCGGGAGGTGGCAATGAGCAGTTCTTC,CASTLGAGGGNEQFF
13,TRBV10-2,NA,NA,TRBJ2-3,TGCGCCAGCAGTGTCATTTCCACAGATACGCAGTATTTT,CASSVISTDTQYF
13,TRBV19,TRBD1,NA,TRBJ1-5,TGTGCCAGTTCCGACAGGGGGCGTCAGCCCCAGCATTTT,CASSDRGRQPQHF
15,TRBV5-1,TRBD1,once,TRBJ2-7,TGCGCCAGCAGCCATACCGGGACAGGGCCCTACGAGCAGTACTTC,CASSHTGTGPYEQYF
14,TRBV2,TRBD1,NA,TRBJ1-3,TGTGCCAGCAGCTGGGACAGGGGTGGAAACACCATATATTTT,CASSWDRGGNTIYF
15,TRBV5-1,TRBD1,NA,TRBJ1-3,TGCGCCAGCAGCGTACAGGGGGCAGGAGGAAACACCATATATTTT,CASSVQGAGGNTIYF
16,TRBV4-1,NA,once,TRBJ2-3,TGCGCCAGCAGCCAAGGTCATGGGCGTGGCACAGATACGCAGTATTTT,CASSQGHGRGTDTQYF
18,TRBV18,TRBD2,NA,TRBJ2-1,TGTGCCAGCTCACCACCGGGACTAGCGGGAGGGACCTACAATGAGCAGTTCTTC,CASSPPGLAGGTYNEQFF
15,TRBV6-6,NA,NA,TRBJ1-2,TGTGCCAGCAGTCGAATCCCCACCGAGAACTATGGCTACACCTTC,CASSRIPTENYGYTF
17,TRBV5-1,NA,NA,TRBJ2-2,TGCGCCAGCAGCTTGGCCTTTACAGGGGACTACACCGGGGAGCTGTTTTTT,CASSLAFTGDYTGELFF
16,TRBV18,TRBD2,NA,TRBJ2-1,TGTGCCAGCTCCCCGGCTTTAGCGGGAGTCTACAATGAGCAGTTCTTC,CASSPALAGVYNEQFF
13,TRBV15,NA,NA,TRBJ2-1,TGTGCCACCAGCAAGCTACAGGGTAATGAGCAGTTCTTC,CATSKLQGNEQFF
16,TRBV9,TRBD2,NA,TRBJ2-2,TGTGCCAGCAGCGGGTCGGGTAGCGGGCCGACCGGGGAGCTGTTTTTT,CASSGSGSGPTGELFF
12,TRBV7-9,NA,few,TRBJ2-7,TGTGCCAGCAGCAGCCAGGGCTACGAGCAGTACTTC,CASSSQGYEQYF
15,TRBV7-9,NA,NA,TRBJ2-5,TGTGCCAGCATCGTTTCTATGGACAGCCATATAACCCATTACTTC,CASIVSMDSHITHYF
15,TRBV5-1,TRBD2,NA,TRBJ2-1,TGCGCCAGCAGCCCGTGGACTAGCGGGGTGAATGAGCAGTTCTTC,CASSPWTSGVNEQFF
15,TRBV18,NA,NA,TRBJ1-4,TGTGCCAGCTCACGCGTTGTGTCAGGAAATGAAAAACTGTTTTTT,CASSRVVSGNEKLFF
13,TRBV30,NA,NA,TRBJ1-2,TGTGCCTGGAGTCGACAGAGTCTCTATGGCTACACCTTC,CAWSRQSLYGYTF
15,TRBV6-5,TRBD1,NA,TRBJ1-2,TGTGCCAGCAGTTACGCGGCGGGACAGGGTTACGGCTACACCTTC,CASSYAAGQGYGYTF
14,TRBV29-1,NA,NA,TRBJ1-1,TGCAGCGTTCGCACGACTGATACCAGCGGTGAAGCTTTCTTT,CSVRTTDTSGEAFF
15,TRBV27,TRBD2,NA,TRBJ2-1,TGTGCCAGCAGGCAGCGGGAGGGGTCGGACAATGAGCAGTTCTTC,CASRQREGSDNEQFF
13,TRBV2,NA,NA,TRBJ1-4,TGTGCCAGCAGTCGGGACAAGGACGAAAAACTGTTTTTT,CASSRDKDEKLFF
16,TRBV5-1,NA,few,TRBJ2-6,TGCGCCAGCAGCTTGGACAGCCCCTCTGGGGCCAACGTCCTGACTTTC,CASSLDSPSGANVLTF
12,TRBV29-1,TRBD2,once,TRBJ2-3,TGCAGCGTTGACGGGACTAGCAATACGCAGTATTTT,CSVDGTSNTQYF
12,TRBV28,NA,NA,TRBJ1-1,TGTGCCGTCATCGGCAGGGCCGCTGAAGCTTTCTTT,CAVIGRAAEAFF
14,TRBV27,NA,NA,TRBJ2-7,TGTGCCAGCAGTTTAATATCGGGGAGGCACGAGCAGTACTTC,CASSLISGRHEQYF
13,TRBV27,TRBD1,NA,TRBJ1-2,TGTGCCAGCAGACAAACAGGGGTGGGAGGCTACACCTTC,CASRQTGVGGYTF
15,TRBV7-9,NA,NA,TRBJ2-1,TGTGCCAGCGCAGGGGGGCCACTCTCCTACAATGAGCAGTTCTTC,CASAGGPLSYNEQFF
18,TRBV4-1,TRBD1,once,TRBJ1-1,TGCGCCAGCAGCCAAGATGACCGGGACAGGAAGGGGGGCACTGAAGCTTTCTTT,CASSQDDRDRKGGTEAFF
18,TRBV4-1,TRBD1,few,TRBJ2-6,TGCGCCAGCAGCCTGGGGACAGGGTTGGCCTCTGGGGCCAACGTCCTGACTTTC,CASSLGTGLASGANVLTF
14,TRBV15,NA,NA,TRBJ2-7,TGTGCCACCAGCAGAGATGGGGCCTCCTACGAGCAGTACTTC,CATSRDGASYEQYF
15,TRBV7-6,TRBD1,NA,TRBJ1-5,TGTGCCAGCAGCCGGCGACAGGGGATGGATCAGCCCCAGCATTTT,CASSRRQGMDQPQHF
16,TRBV9,TRBD2,NA,TRBJ2-3,TGTGCCAGCAGCTTCCCTAGCGGCCTAGACACAGATACGCAGTATTTT,CASSFPSGLDTDTQYF
17,TRBV25-1,NA,NA,TRBJ2-6,TGTGCCAGCAGTGACTCGGACAGCCCCTCTGGGGCCAACGTCCTGACTTTC,CASSDSDSPSGANVLTF
15,TRBV7-6,TRBD1,NA,TRBJ2-3,TGTGCCAGCAGCCCGACGGGACAGGGAACAGATACGCAGTATTTT,CASSPTGQGTDTQYF
16,TRBV6-6,NA,NA,TRBJ1-2,TGTGCCAGCAGTTACCTTCTCGGGGGACCTAATGATGGCTACACCTTC,CASSYLLGGPNDGYTF
17,TRBV1,NA,NA,TRBJ2-1,TGCACCAGCAGCCAACCCTCCGGGCTAGCGGGACACAATGAGCAGTTCTTC,CTSSQPSGLAGHNEQFF
15,TRBV28,TRBD1,NA,TRBJ2-7,TGTGCCAGCGTCCTCGGTGGGACAGGGAAGTCCGAGCAGTACTTC,CASVLGGTGKSEQYF
15,TRBV25-1,NA,NA,TRBJ2-3,TGTGCCAGCAGTGAACCCGACCGGGGGATAGATACGCAGTATTTT,CASSEPDRGIDTQYF
15,TRBV27,NA,few,TRBJ2-7,TGTGCCAGCAGTTTTGGAGTTGGGGGGACCTACGAGCAGTACTTC,CASSFGVGGTYEQYF
13,TRBV13,TRBD1,NA,TRBJ2-7,TGTGCCAGCAGCCCGGGACAGGGGAACGAGCAGTACTTC,CASSPGQGNEQYF